The table lists the clone carrying this T cell receptor beta chain with a few counts. Its antigen remains unknown. These data originate in a study of immune evolution from preneoplasia to lung adenocarcinoma. The overall study: HLA loss of heterozygosity: less than 9% AIS, about 15% MIA, approximately 31% ADC, none AAH.

Germline assignment: CDR1 SGHAT and CDR2 FQNNGV. V gave up 7 bases and J gave up 3 bases, with 13 bases separating them. The CDR3 runs to 13 residues. TCRdb keeps only in-frame clones here, not all; method: immunoSEQ multiplex PCR. This table has under 45,000 clones, around 80% appearing once. Findings of the study overall: Top clone frequencies peaked in normal lung, apparently declining through invasive adenocarcinoma. Normal lung had highest clonality; later lesions appeared denser, more diverse.

The clonotype comes from a person aged 55 to 69 with lung adenocarcinoma. The V gene is TRBV11-2, the J gene TRBJ2-7; D perhaps matches TRBD1 (6 bases). Source material: FFPE invasive lung adenocarcinoma tissue. In nucleotides, the CDR3 is TGTGCCAGCAACAGGGACGGTAGCTACGAGCAGTACTTC. Protein product: CASNRDGSYEQYF.